The 20 T cell receptor beta chains presented below share a single source sample, sequenced in a study of radiotherapy plus CTLA-4 blockade in lung cancer. Libraries were prepared by immunoSEQ multiplex PCR; TCRdb keeps only in-frame clonotypes and omits some of them. The sample lists about 15,000 clones; roughly 72% were seen once. The starting material was peripheral blood, obtained from a patient treated with radiotherapy plus ipilimumab. These receptors were obtained from a human donor with non-small cell lung cancer whose response to radiotherapy plus ipilimumab could not be evaluated.

This rearrangement joins TRBV5-8 to TRBJ2-3; tentative D call: TRBD1 (6 bases). CDR3 size: 15 residues. V dropped 1 base and J dropped 0 bases, with 9 bases sitting between them. Germline values: CDR1 SGHTS, CDR2 YDEGEE. CDR3 amino acids: CASSLWTASTDTQYF. In DNA form, the CDR3 reads TGTGCCAGCAGCTTGTGGACAGCTAGCACAGATACGCAGTATTTT.

V is TRBV5-6 and J is TRBJ1-2; 9 bases line up with TRBD1. Germline CDR1 reads SGHDT; CDR2 reads YYEEEE. The CDR3 extends over 15 amino acids. With 2 bases clipped from V and 2 bases from J, the junction kept 4 bases outside the gene matches. DNA of the CDR3: TGTGCCAGCAGCTTTGGGGACAGGGTCAACTATGGCTACACCTTC. It encodes CASSFGDRVNYGYTF. The entire variable domain, with the rest obtained from reference TRBV5-6 and TRBJ1-2, is as follows: DAGVTQSPTHLIKTRGQQVTLRCSPKSGHDTVSWYQQALGQGPQFIFQYYEEEERQRGNFPDRFSGHQFPNYSSELNVNALLLGDSALYLCASSFGDRVNYGYTFGSGTRLTVV.

V usage is TRBV27 and J usage is TRBJ1-1, with D hard to call. Trimming removed 6 bases from V and 4 bases from J, with 15 bases in between. Germline assignment: CDR1 MNHEY and CDR2 SMNVEV (reference sequence). The CDR3 spans 14 residues. The CDR3 nucleotides are TGTGCCAGCAGGGGCCAGCTCCCGGCCACTGAAGCTTTCTTT. The encoded protein is CASRGQLPATEAFF.

The chain joins TRBV6-5 to TRBJ1-1, with 10 bases fitting TRBD1. CDR1 and CDR2 from the germline V gene are MNHEY and SVGAGI. The CDR3 covers 16 residues. V was clipped by 1 base and J by 5 bases; unmatched bases: 7. This chain's CDR3 is CASSYWYRDRGTEAFF. The CDR3 DNA follows: TGTGCCAGCAGTTACTGGTACCGGGACAGGGGAACTGAAGCTTTCTTT.

The chain carries TRBV6-6 and TRBJ1-4, with unresolved D. The germline V gene encodes CDR1 MNHNY and CDR2 SVGAGI (reference sequence). Trimming left V 2 bases short and J 8 bases short, with 12 bases between. The CDR3 is 14 amino acids. CDR3 sequence (DNA): TGTGCCAGCAGTTACGGGAGGTGGGAGGAAAAACTGTTTTTT. This sequence encodes CASSYGRWEEKLFF.

V gene TRBV6-1 combines with J gene TRBJ2-3, with TRBD2 matching 12 bases. The CDR3 is 14 residues long. The germline V gene encodes CDR1 MNHNS and CDR2 SASEGT. The junction had 6 bases not matched to a gene; V was cut back by 8 bases and J by 6 bases. CDR3 nucleotides: TGTGCCAGCGGCCCTAGCGGGGGGGCGGATACGCAGTATTTT. As protein: CASGPSGGADTQYF.

The chain recombines TRBV4-1 with TRBJ2-2; D call uncertain. V was trimmed by 4 bases and J by 3 bases, leaving 9 bases between them. CDR1 is MGHRA, CDR2 YSYEKL, per germline. This CDR3 spans 14 amino acids. The CDR3 DNA reads as TGCGCCAGCAGCCGAACTCGGGACACCGGGGAGCTGTTTTTT. Translating it yields CASSRTRDTGELFF.

The rearrangement uses TRBV6-5 and TRBJ1-6, with D unclear. The CDR3 extends over 12 amino acids. CDR1 is MNHEY, CDR2 SVGAGI, per germline. Trimming removed 5 bases from V and 8 bases from J, with 7 bases in between. The CDR3 DNA sequence: TGTGCCAGCAGTCATGAGCATTCACCCCTCCACTTT. This encodes CASSHEHSPLHF.

The chain uses TRBV14 and TRBJ2-7; D is unresolved. V was pared by 4 bases and J by 6 bases, with 13 bases between. This CDR3 is built from 13 residues. Germline CDR1 SGHDN, CDR2 FVKESK. CDR3 nucleotide sequence: TGTGCCAGCAGCCGTCAGCTTAGAGGCGAGCAGTACGTC. Amino acids: CASSRQLRGEQYV.

The rearrangement joins TRBV4-1 to TRBJ1-4; a weak D match, TRBD1 (6 bases). The germline gives CDR1 MGHRA, CDR2 YSYEKL. The CDR3 has 15 amino acids. Trimming stripped 5 bases from V and 4 bases from J, with 14 bases between. The CDR3: CASSATGYGNEKLFF. The CDR3 coding sequence is TGCGCCAGCAGCGCTACAGGGTATGGTAATGAAAAACTGTTTTTT.

The chain combines TRBV28 with TRBJ1-1; TRBD1 aligns across 7 bases. The CDR3 consists of 16 residues. The germline V gene has CDR1 MDHEN and CDR2 SYDVKM. V shed 2 bases and J 5 bases; nucleotides not matched to a gene: 11. CDR3 region: CASSLIGGARLTEAFF. CDR3 coding DNA: TGTGCCAGCAGTTTAATAGGGGGCGCCCGTCTGACTGAAGCTTTCTTT.

This clone was seen a single time. The chain employs TRBV5-1 and TRBJ1-1; unclear D gene. Trimming removed 0 bases at V and 4 bases at J, with 10 bases between. The CDR3 extends over 14 amino acids. The V gene's germline CDR1 is SGHRS and CDR2 YFSETQ. The CDR3 here is CASSLARGSTEAFF. In nucleotides, the CDR3 is TGCGCCAGCAGCTTGGCCCGCGGCAGCACTGAAGCTTTCTTT.

This clone was seen only a few times. The chain uses TRBV30 and TRBJ2-7; 7 nucleotides agree with TRBD1. V lost 3 bases to trimming and J lost 0 bases; unmatched junction nucleotides: 11. Germline V CDR1 and CDR2: GTSNPN, SVGIG (reference sequence). This CDR3 is 16 amino acids long. The CDR3 coding sequence is TGTGCCTGGAGCGGGACAGTCGTAGGTTCCTCCTACGAGCAGTACTTC. It specifies CAWSGTVVGSSYEQYF. Full variable domain (missing parts from reference TRBV30 and TRBJ2-7): SQTIHQWPATLVQPVGSPLSLECTVEGTSNPNLYWYRQAAGRGLQLLFYSVGIGQISSEVPQNLSASRPQDRQFILSSKKLLLSDSGFYLCAWSGTVVGSSYEQYFGPGTRLTVT.

The chain combines TRBV19 with TRBJ1-2; D is possibly TRBD1 (6 bases). The CDR3 length is 14 residues. V was cut by 7 bases and J by 6 bases, with 18 bases left in between. Germline CDR1 reads LNHDA; CDR2 reads SQIVND (reference sequence). The CDR3 DNA follows: TGTGCCAGTACCATAGGGCAGGGGCTTAATGGCTACACCTTC. It is translated as CASTIGQGLNGYTF.

This chain links TRBV5-6 with TRBJ2-5, with 9 nucleotides matching TRBD1. V lost 3 bases to trimming and J lost 4 bases; unmatched junction nucleotides: 4. The CDR3 is 14 amino acids. Per the germline V gene, CDR1 is SGHDT and CDR2 is YYEEEE. The CDR3 coding sequence is TGTGCCAGCAGCTGGGGACAGGGAGGAGAGACCCAGTACTTC. This codes for CASSWGQGGETQYF.

This clone was detected only a few times. At one boundary the junction diverges from the germline segment, which might be a read error. V and J are TRBV18 and TRBJ2-7; 12 bases are a match to TRBD2. The germline CDR1 and CDR2 sequences are KGHSH and LQKENI. The CDR3 covers 13 residues. The CDR3 reads CASSQLAGGHDEF. CDR3 bases: TGTGCCAGCTCACAACTAGCGGGGGGTCACGATGAATTC.

V and J are TRBV11-2 and TRBJ1-1; weak D call: TRBD1 (6 bases). CDR1 is SGHAT, CDR2 FQNNGV, per germline. Between the trimmed V and J ends, which lost 6 bases and 5 bases, there was a span of 13 bases. The CDR3 is 13 residues long. CDR3 protein: CASRGATGTEAFF. The CDR3 DNA follows: TGTGCCAGCAGGGGGGCTACGGGGACTGAAGCTTTCTTT.

The J gene is TRBJ2-3, the V gene TRBV5-1, with D tentatively TRBD2 (6 bases). Germline V gene data show CDR1 as SGHRS and CDR2 as YFSETQ. Trimming stripped 4 bases from V and 0 bases from J, with 12 bases between. The CDR3 runs 15 residues. CDR3 DNA sequence: TGCGCCAGCAGCCCCCGTGGGGGGAGCACAGATACGCAGTATTTT. Translation: CASSPRGGSTDTQYF.

This clone was observed a handful of times. This rearrangement joins TRBV19 to TRBJ1-2; tentatively, D is TRBD1 (6 bases). V was pared by 11 bases and J by 4 bases, with 20 bases between. This CDR3 is 14 amino acids long. CDR1 and CDR2 (germline): LNHDA, SQIVND (reference sequence). CDR3 residues: CALGGDKVSYGYTF. Here the CDR3 DNA reads TGTGCCCTAGGGGGGGATAAGGTTAGCTATGGCTACACCTTC. Complete variable domain (other parts from reference TRBV19 and TRBJ1-2): DGGITQSPKYLFRKEGQNVTLSCEQNLNHDAMYWYRQDPGQGLRLIYYSQIVNDFQKGDIAEGYSVSREKKESFPLTVTSAQKNPTAFYLCALGGDKVSYGYTFGSGTRLTVV.

This rearrangement joins TRBV29-1 to TRBJ1-1, with 9 positions matching TRBD1. V dropped 4 bases and J dropped 4; count of bases not matched to a gene: 7. This CDR3 spans 14 amino acids. Germline V CDR1 and CDR2: SQVTM, ANQGSEA. The CDR3 coding sequence is TGCAGCGTTGGGGGACAGGGTTTGGTCACTGAAGCTTTCTTT. It specifies CSVGGQGLVTEAFF.